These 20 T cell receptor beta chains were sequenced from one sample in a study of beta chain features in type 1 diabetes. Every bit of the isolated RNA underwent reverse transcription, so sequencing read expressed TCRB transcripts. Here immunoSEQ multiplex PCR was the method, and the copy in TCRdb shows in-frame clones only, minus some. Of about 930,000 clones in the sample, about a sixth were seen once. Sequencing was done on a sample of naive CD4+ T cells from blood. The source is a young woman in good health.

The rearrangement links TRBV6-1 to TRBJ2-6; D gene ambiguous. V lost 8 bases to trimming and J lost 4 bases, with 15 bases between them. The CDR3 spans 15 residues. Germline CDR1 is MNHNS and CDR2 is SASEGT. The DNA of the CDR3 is TGTGCCAGCTCAGACCCATCGTCCGGGGCCAACGTCCTGACTTTC. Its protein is CASSDPSSGANVLTF.

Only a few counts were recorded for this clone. The CDR3 coding sequence is TGTGCCAGCAGCCAAGGCATTCCGGCGGGAGTAAGGAACGAGCAGTACTTC. Translated, it gives CASSQGIPAGVRNEQYF. The rearrangement links TRBV14 to TRBJ2-7, with 7 bases matching TRBD2. From germline, CDR1 is SGHDN and CDR2 FVKESK. The CDR3 has 17 residues. Trimming took 1 base from V and 5 from J; bases not matched to a gene: 14.

The CDR3 here is CASSVEGATYNEQFF. The CDR3 bases are TGTGCCAGCAGCGTAGAAGGAGCAACCTACAATGAGCAGTTCTTC. V and J are TRBV9 and TRBJ2-1; D is undetermined. Between the trimmed V and J ends, which lost 0 bases and 2 bases, there was a span of 9 bases. The germline V gene has CDR1 SGDLS and CDR2 YYNGEE. CDR3 length: 15 amino acids.

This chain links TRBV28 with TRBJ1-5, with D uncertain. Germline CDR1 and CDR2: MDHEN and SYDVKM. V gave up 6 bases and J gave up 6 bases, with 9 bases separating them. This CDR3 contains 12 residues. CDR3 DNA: TGTGCCAGCAGACATCCAGTTCAGCCCCAGCATTTT. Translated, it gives CASRHPVQPQHF.

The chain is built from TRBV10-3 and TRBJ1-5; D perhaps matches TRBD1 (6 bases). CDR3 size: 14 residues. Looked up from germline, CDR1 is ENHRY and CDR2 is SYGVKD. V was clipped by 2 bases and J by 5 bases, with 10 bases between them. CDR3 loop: CAISEKRQDQPQHF. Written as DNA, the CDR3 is TGTGCCATCAGTGAGAAGAGACAGGATCAGCCCCAGCATTTT.

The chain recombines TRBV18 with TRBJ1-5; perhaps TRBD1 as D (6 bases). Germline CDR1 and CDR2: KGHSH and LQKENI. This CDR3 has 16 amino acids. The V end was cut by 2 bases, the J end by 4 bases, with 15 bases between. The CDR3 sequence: CASSPGSQGKNQPQHF. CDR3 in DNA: TGTGCCAGCTCACCAGGGTCGCAGGGGAAAAATCAGCCCCAGCATTTT.

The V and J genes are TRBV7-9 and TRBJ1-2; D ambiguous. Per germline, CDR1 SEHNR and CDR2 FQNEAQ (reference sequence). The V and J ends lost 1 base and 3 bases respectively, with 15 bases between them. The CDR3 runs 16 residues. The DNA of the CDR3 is TGTGCCAGCAGCTTAGAAGTTATCGGATCTTACTATGGCTACACCTTC. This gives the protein CASSLEVIGSYYGYTF.

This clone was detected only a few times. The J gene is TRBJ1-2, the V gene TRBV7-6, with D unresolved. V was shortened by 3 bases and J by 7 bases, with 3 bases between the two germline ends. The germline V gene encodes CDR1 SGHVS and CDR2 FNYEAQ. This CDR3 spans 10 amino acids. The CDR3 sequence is CASSLSGYTF. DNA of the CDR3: TGTGCCAGCAGCTTGAGTGGCTACACCTTC.

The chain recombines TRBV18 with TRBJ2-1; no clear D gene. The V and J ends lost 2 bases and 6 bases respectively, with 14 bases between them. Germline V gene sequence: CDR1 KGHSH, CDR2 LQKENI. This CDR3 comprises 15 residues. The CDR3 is CASSPVVPGPNEQFF. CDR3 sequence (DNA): TGTGCCAGCTCACCAGTGGTCCCTGGTCCCAATGAGCAGTTCTTC.

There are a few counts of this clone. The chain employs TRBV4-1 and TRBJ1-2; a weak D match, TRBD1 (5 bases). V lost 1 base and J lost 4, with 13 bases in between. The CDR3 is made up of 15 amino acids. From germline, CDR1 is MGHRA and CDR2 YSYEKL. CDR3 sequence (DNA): TGCGCCAGCAGCCAAGGTCCAGGGTATATCTATGGCTACACCTTC. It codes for CASSQGPGYIYGYTF.

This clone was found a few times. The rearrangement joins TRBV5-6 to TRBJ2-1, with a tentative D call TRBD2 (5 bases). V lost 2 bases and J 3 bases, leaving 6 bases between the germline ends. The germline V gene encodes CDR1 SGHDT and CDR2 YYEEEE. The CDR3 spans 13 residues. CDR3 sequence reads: CASSFSVYNEQFF. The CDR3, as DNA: TGTGCCAGCAGCTTTAGCGTCTACAATGAGCAGTTCTTC.

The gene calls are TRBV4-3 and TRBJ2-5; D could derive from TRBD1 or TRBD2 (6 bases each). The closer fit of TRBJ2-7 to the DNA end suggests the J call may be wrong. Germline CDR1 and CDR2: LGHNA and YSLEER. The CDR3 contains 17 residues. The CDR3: CASSRSLGGGTPYEQYF. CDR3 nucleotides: TGCGCCAGCAGCCGCTCACTTGGAGGGGGGACGCCCTACGAGCAGTACTTC.

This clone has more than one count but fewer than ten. In nucleotides, the CDR3 is TGTGCCACCAGCAGGGGACTAGCGGTGAGCACAGATACGCAGTATTTT. Its protein product is CATSRGLAVSTDTQYF. This rearrangement joins TRBV15 to TRBJ2-3, with 11 bases fitting TRBD2. With 3 bases clipped from V and 0 bases from J, the junction kept 2 bases outside the gene matches. CDR1 and CDR2 (germline): LNHNV, YYDKDF (reference sequence). The CDR3 covers 16 residues.

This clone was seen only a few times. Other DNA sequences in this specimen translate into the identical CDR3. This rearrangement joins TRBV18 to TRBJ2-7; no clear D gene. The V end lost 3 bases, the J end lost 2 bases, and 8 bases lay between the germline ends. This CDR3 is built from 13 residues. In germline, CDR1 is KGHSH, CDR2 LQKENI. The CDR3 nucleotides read TGTGCCAGCTCACCTGACGGAACCTACGAGCAGTACTTC. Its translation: CASSPDGTYEQYF.

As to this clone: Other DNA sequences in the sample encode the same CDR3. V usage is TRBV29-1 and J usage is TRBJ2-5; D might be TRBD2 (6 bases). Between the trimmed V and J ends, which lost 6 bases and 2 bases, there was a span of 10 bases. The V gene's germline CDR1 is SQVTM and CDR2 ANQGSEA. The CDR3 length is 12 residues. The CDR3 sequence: CSVGGPQETQYF. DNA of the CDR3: TGCAGCGTGGGGGGACCGCAAGAGACCCAGTACTTC.

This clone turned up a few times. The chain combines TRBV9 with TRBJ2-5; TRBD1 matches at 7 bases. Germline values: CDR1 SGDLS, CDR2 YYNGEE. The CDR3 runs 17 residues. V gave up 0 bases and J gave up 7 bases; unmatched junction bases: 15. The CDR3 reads CASSVDPSGTAVRTQYF. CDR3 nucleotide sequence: TGTGCCAGCAGCGTAGACCCGTCTGGGACAGCCGTTAGGACCCAGTACTTC.

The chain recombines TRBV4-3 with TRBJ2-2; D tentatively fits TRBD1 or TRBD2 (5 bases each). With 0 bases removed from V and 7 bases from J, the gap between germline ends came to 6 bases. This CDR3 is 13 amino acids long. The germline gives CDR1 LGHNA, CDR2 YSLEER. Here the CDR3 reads CASSQEGVGELFF. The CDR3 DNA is TGCGCCAGCAGCCAAGAGGGGGTCGGGGAGCTGTTTTTT.

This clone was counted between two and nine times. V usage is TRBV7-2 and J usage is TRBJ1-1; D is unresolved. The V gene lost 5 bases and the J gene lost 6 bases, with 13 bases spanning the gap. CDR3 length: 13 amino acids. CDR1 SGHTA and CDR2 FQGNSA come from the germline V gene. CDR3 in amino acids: CASSPLWVAEAFF. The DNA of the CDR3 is TGTGCCAGCAGCCCACTTTGGGTTGCTGAAGCTTTCTTT. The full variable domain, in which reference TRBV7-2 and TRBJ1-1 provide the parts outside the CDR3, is GAGVSQSPSNKVTEKGKDVELRCDPISGHTALYWYRQSLGQGLEFLIYFQGNSAPDKSGLPSDRFSAERTGGSVSTLTIQRTQQEDSAVYLCASSPLWVAEAFFGQGTRLTVV.

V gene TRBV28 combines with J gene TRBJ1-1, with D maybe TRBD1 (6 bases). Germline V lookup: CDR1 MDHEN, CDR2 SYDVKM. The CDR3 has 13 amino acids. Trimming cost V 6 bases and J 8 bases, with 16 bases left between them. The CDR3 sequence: CASSFPTGGEAFF. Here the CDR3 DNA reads TGTGCCAGCAGCTTCCCTACGGGGGGCGAAGCTTTCTTT.

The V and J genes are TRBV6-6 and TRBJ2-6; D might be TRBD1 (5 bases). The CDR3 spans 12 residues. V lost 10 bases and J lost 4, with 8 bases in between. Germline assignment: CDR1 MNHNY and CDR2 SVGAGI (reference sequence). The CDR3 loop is CAISGGANVLTF. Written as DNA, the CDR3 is TGTGCCATATCAGGGGGGGCCAACGTCCTGACTTTC.